This T cell receptor beta chain was identified in a study of siplizumab effects on memory and regulatory T cells. J lost 3 bases, V lost 2 bases, and 2 bases had no gene match. The CDR3 is 14 residues long. The germline gives CDR1 MGHDK, CDR2 SYGVNS. The repertoire was sequenced with immunoSEQ multiplex PCR; TCRdb's copy has only in-frame clones and lacks some. The table shows over 85,000 clones, with roughly 92% occurring only once. This chain connects TRBV25-1 to TRBJ2-7; 9 bases match TRBD2. Sequencing input: CD4+ T cells sorted from blood. The source of this sequence is a human donor in good health. The CDR3 is CASSETSGFYEQYF. In DNA form, the CDR3 reads TGTGCCAGCAGTGAAACTAGCGGGTTCTACGAGCAGTACTTC.